The 27 T cell receptor beta chains listed next were all sequenced from one sample in a study of OX40 agonist ivuxolimab in advanced cancers. Sequencing used immunoSEQ multiplex PCR; TCRdb keeps in-frame clones, though not all of them. The table has roughly 49,000 clones, roughly nine tenths seen once. The material sequenced was CD4+ or CD8+ T cells sorted from blood, taken in a trial of the OX40 agonist ivuxolimab. These receptor sequences come from an adult with an advanced solid tumor such as melanoma, head and neck, liver or kidney cancer.

This chain connects TRBV5-4 to TRBJ1-1, with a weak D call TRBD1 (6 bases). The V end lost 0 bases, the J end lost 11 bases, and 14 bases lay between the germline ends. The germline V gene encodes CDR1 SGHNT and CDR2 YYREEE (reference sequence). The CDR3 runs 13 residues. As DNA, the CDR3 is TGTGCCAGCAGCTTGGAAAGGGGACACCCGGCTTTCTTT. It encodes CASSLERGHPAFF.

This rearrangement joins TRBV6-5 to TRBJ2-1, with 9 bases identical to TRBD2. Looked up from germline, CDR1 is MNHEY and CDR2 is SVGAGI. J was trimmed by 5 bases and V by 6 bases; bases with no gene match: 5. The CDR3 totals 14 residues. The CDR3 loop is CASSSTSGNNEQFF. The CDR3 DNA reads TGTGCCAGCAGCTCGACTAGCGGAAACAATGAGCAGTTCTTC.

The chain employs TRBV6-5 and TRBJ2-7; TRBD1 aligns across 10 bases. The CDR3 length is 15 residues. V trimming: 6 bases; J trimming: 4 bases; junction bases outside the gene matches: 9. Germline lookup yields CDR1 MNHEY and CDR2 SVGAGI. CDR3 sequence reads: CASRRPGQGTYEQYF. The CDR3 DNA follows: TGTGCCAGCAGAAGACCGGGACAGGGGACTTACGAGCAGTACTTC.

This clone was seen repeatedly, ten times or more. The chain joins TRBV4-2 to TRBJ2-5, with 8 bases matching TRBD2. The CDR3 has 17 amino acids. The germline CDR1 and CDR2 sequences are LGHNA and YNFKEQ. V shed 0 bases, J shed 2 bases, and the junction held 8 bases outside the gene matches. CDR3 region: CASSQDVLADVQETQYF. The CDR3, as DNA: TGTGCCAGCAGCCAAGATGTACTAGCGGATGTACAAGAGACCCAGTACTTC.

The chain uses TRBV20-1 and TRBJ2-7; D remains ambiguous. This CDR3 comprises 10 residues. In germline, CDR1 is DFQATT, CDR2 SNEGSKA (reference sequence). The germline V and J ends were trimmed by 5 bases and 8 bases, with 10 bases remaining between them. CDR3 nucleotide sequence: TGCAGTGCTTCCTCGGCTCAGCAGTACTTC. Its protein is CSASSAQQYF.

This chain uses TRBV19 with TRBJ2-2; D may be TRBD1 (6 bases). This CDR3 region has 15 residues. Trimming cost V 5 bases and J 2 bases, with 12 bases left between them. Germline V gene lookup returns CDR1 LNHDA and CDR2 SQIVND (reference sequence). In DNA form, the CDR3 reads TGTGCCAGTAGTTGGGGGCCTCTTAACACCGGGGAGCTGTTTTTT. Translating it yields CASSWGPLNTGELFF.

The chain employs TRBV19 and TRBJ2-3, with a weak D call TRBD1 (6 bases). With 3 bases removed from V and 3 bases from J, the gap between germline ends came to 7 bases. Germline V gene lookup returns CDR1 LNHDA and CDR2 SQIVND (reference sequence). The length of the CDR3 is 13 residues. Here the CDR3 reads CASSIGTTDTQYF. The CDR3 region has the DNA TGTGCCAGTAGTATCGGGACAACAGATACGCAGTATTTT.

The chain joins TRBV5-1 to TRBJ1-2; D is perhaps TRBD1 (5 bases). The CDR3 runs to 14 residues. The V end lost 4 bases, the J end lost 4 bases, and 14 bases lay between the germline ends. Germline V gene sequence: CDR1 SGHRS, CDR2 YFSETQ. The CDR3 sequence: CASSPGGASYGYTF. CDR3 bases: TGCGCCAGCAGCCCTGGCGGGGCCTCCTATGGCTACACCTTC. Complete variable domain (other parts from reference TRBV5-1 and TRBJ1-2): KAGVTQTPRYLIKTRGQQVTLSCSPISGHRSVSWYQQTPGQGLQFLFEYFSETQRNKGNFPGRFSGRQFSNSRSEMNVSTLELGDSALYLCASSPGGASYGYTFGSGTRLTVV.

V and J are TRBV7-2 and TRBJ2-3; no reliable D call. V was clipped by 1 base and J by 3 bases, with 8 bases between them. This CDR3 contains 14 residues. Germline CDR1 is SGHTA and CDR2 is FQGNSA. The CDR3 protein is CASSLEDRTDTQYF. The CDR3 DNA is TGTGCCAGCAGCTTAGAAGATCGGACAGATACGCAGTATTTT.

This chain links TRBV21-1 with TRBJ1-6. TRBV21-1 is given as a pseudogene. CDR3 size: 18 residues. The CDR3 bases are TGTGCCAGCAGCAAAAGCCGCCGGGATGATTGCGGGAATTCACCCCTCCACTTT. Protein: CASSKSRRDDCGNSPLHF.

This chain links TRBV7-9 with TRBJ2-7, with 13 nucleotides matching TRBD2. V lost 4 bases to trimming and J lost 6 bases; unmatched junction nucleotides: 9. Germline loops: CDR1 SEHNR, CDR2 FQNEAQ (reference sequence). CDR3 length: 16 residues. CDR3: CASSSTSGGAGFEQYF. DNA of the CDR3: TGTGCCAGCAGCTCTACTAGCGGGGGGGCCGGTTTCGAGCAGTACTTC.

The chain combines TRBV5-1 with TRBJ1-2, with 7 bases aligning to TRBD1. The CDR3 consists of 15 residues. Germline-derived CDR1 and CDR2 are SGHRS and YFSETQ. J gave up 4 bases and V 4 bases, and 10 bases lay outside the gene matches. CDR3 protein: CASSLQGEGGYGYTF. In DNA, the CDR3 is TGCGCCAGCAGCCTGCAGGGGGAAGGGGGCTATGGCTACACCTTC.

This chain uses TRBV6-1 with TRBJ2-2; 7 bases align to TRBD1. The CDR3 spans 16 residues. Germline CDR1 reads MNHNS; CDR2 reads SASEGT. The trim removed 4 bases at V and 3 bases at J, leaving 8 bases unmatched. CDR3 protein: CASSGNRDRDTGELFF. The CDR3 DNA sequence: TGTGCCAGCAGTGGAAACCGGGACAGAGACACCGGGGAGCTGTTTTTT.

The chain employs TRBV5-4 and TRBJ1-4; no clear D gene. Deletions cut 3 bases from V and 3 bases from J, with 12 bases between. The germline V gene has CDR1 SGHNT and CDR2 YYREEE (reference sequence). There are 15 residues in the CDR3. CDR3 in amino acids: CASSSRGTSNEKLFF. The CDR3 DNA is TGTGCCAGCAGCTCCCGAGGAACCTCTAATGAAAAACTGTTTTTT.

The rearrangement uses TRBV5-1 and TRBJ1-1; D may be TRBD1 (5 bases). The V end lost 1 base, the J end lost 4 bases, and 11 bases lay between the germline ends. The CDR3 sequence is 14 residues long. The germline V gene encodes CDR1 SGHRS and CDR2 YFSETQ. CDR3 bases: TGCGCCAGCAGCTTGACCCAGGGAGCCACTGAAGCTTTCTTT. Amino acid sequence: CASSLTQGATEAFF.

This clone was seen just once. V usage is TRBV4-2 and J usage is TRBJ1-1, with D perhaps TRBD1 (5 bases). Trimming removed 7 bases at V and 5 bases at J, with 8 bases between. Per the germline V gene, CDR1 is LGHNA and CDR2 is YNFKEQ. CDR3 length: 11 amino acids. The CDR3 nucleotides are TGTGCCAGCACCCAGGGAACTGAAGCTTTCTTT. The encoded protein is CASTQGTEAFF.

The J gene is TRBJ2-3, the V gene TRBV5-1, with D perhaps TRBD1 (6 bases). The CDR3 is 12 amino acids. The V gene lost 5 bases and the J gene lost 7 bases, with 11 bases spanning the gap. Per germline, CDR1 SGHRS and CDR2 YFSETQ. The DNA for the CDR3 is TGCGCCAGCAGTTCAGGGGAAAATACGCAGTATTTT. Residues: CASSSGENTQYF.

The V and J genes are TRBV28 and TRBJ2-5, with 11 bases aligning to TRBD2. TRBJ2-7 explains the end of the DNA better; the J call may be wrong. Per germline, CDR1 MDHEN and CDR2 SYDVKM. There are 15 residues in the CDR3. The CDR3 bases are TGTGCCAGCGGTAGCGGGAGGGCCGTCTCCTACGAGCAGTACTTC. Its translation: CASGSGRAVSYEQYF.

J is TRBJ2-7 and V is TRBV27; possible D gene TRBD1, 6 bases. The V gene's germline CDR1 is MNHEY and CDR2 SMNVEV (reference sequence). V was shortened by 4 bases and J by 2 bases, with 9 bases between the two germline ends. This CDR3 comprises 13 residues. CDR3 amino acids: CASSSQGTYEQYF. CDR3 DNA: TGTGCCAGCAGTTCACAGGGAACCTACGAGCAGTACTTC.

The rearrangement joins TRBV30 to TRBJ1-4; possible D gene TRBD1, 5 bases. V was shortened by 0 bases and J by 5 bases, with 10 bases between the two germline ends. The CDR3 has 14 residues. The germline CDR1 and CDR2 sequences are GTSNPN and SVGIG (reference sequence). The CDR3 is CAWSVTGLNEKLFF. Written as DNA, the CDR3 is TGTGCCTGGAGTGTTACAGGTTTAAATGAAAAACTGTTTTTT. Complete variable domain (other parts from reference TRBV30 and TRBJ1-4): SQTIHQWPATLVQPVGSPLSLECTVEGTSNPNLYWYRQAAGRGLQLLFYSVGIGQISSEVPQNLSASRPQDRQFILSSKKLLLSDSGFYLCAWSVTGLNEKLFFGSGTQLSVL.

The gene calls are TRBV5-1 and TRBJ1-2; D unresolved. CDR1 and CDR2 from the germline V gene are SGHRS and YFSETQ. The CDR3 loop spans 18 amino acids. V was shortened by 0 bases and J by 1 base, with 19 bases between the two germline ends. CDR3: CASSLGSAQASINYGYTF. The CDR3 DNA reads TGCGCCAGCAGCTTGGGTTCGGCACAAGCTAGTATTAACTATGGCTACACCTTC.

The chain combines TRBV2 with TRBJ1-3; 8 positions match TRBD1. J gave up 7 bases and V 6 bases, and 20 bases lay outside the gene matches. CDR1 is SNHLY, CDR2 FYNNEI, per germline. This CDR3 contains 18 residues. The CDR3 protein is CASRAVGAGAGGANTIYF. Here the CDR3 DNA reads TGTGCCAGCAGGGCGGTGGGGGCCGGCGCAGGGGGCGCGAACACCATATATTTT.

A single count supports this clone. The chain recombines TRBV4-2 with TRBJ1-2; TRBD1 aligns across 7 bases. The germline V gene has CDR1 LGHNA and CDR2 YNFKEQ. J lost 8 bases, V lost 1 base, and 7 bases had no gene match. The CDR3 totals 14 residues. CDR3 DNA sequence: TGTGCCAGCAGCCAAGCAGACAGGGCCGGGGGCTACACCTTC. This translates into CASSQADRAGGYTF.

This chain connects TRBV5-6 to TRBJ2-1; no firm D call. V lost 3 bases, J lost 3 bases, and 7 bases lay in between. CDR3 length: 13 residues. The germline V gene encodes CDR1 SGHDT and CDR2 YYEEEE. As DNA, the CDR3 is TGTGCCAGCAGCTCTGACAACTACAATGAGCAGTTCTTC. As protein: CASSSDNYNEQFF.

This rearrangement joins TRBV5-4 to TRBJ2-7; the D is unclear. Per the germline V gene, CDR1 is SGHNT and CDR2 is YYREEE (reference sequence). This CDR3 is 11 amino acids long. V was cut by 0 bases and J by 5 bases, with 3 bases left in between. CDR3 in amino acids: CASSLGHEQYF. In DNA form, the CDR3 reads TGTGCCAGCAGCTTGGGACACGAGCAGTACTTC.

The gene calls are TRBV6-5 and TRBJ2-6; no clear D. Looked up from germline, CDR1 is MNHEY and CDR2 is SVGAGI. The CDR3 totals 15 residues. V was shortened by 7 bases and J by 0 bases, with 10 bases between the two germline ends. The CDR3 sequence: CASTLSFSGANVLTF. In DNA form, the CDR3 reads TGTGCCAGCACCCTCTCTTTCTCTGGGGCCAACGTCCTGACTTTC.

This chain uses TRBV6-1 with TRBJ2-1, with 10 bases that match TRBD2. CDR1 and CDR2 from the germline V gene are MNHNS and SASEGT. CDR3 size: 13 residues. With V trimmed by 6 bases and J by 10 bases, 6 bases remained unmatched. CDR3 loop: CASRAGGPGEQFF. For the CDR3, the DNA is TGTGCCAGCAGAGCGGGGGGGCCAGGCGAGCAGTTCTTC.